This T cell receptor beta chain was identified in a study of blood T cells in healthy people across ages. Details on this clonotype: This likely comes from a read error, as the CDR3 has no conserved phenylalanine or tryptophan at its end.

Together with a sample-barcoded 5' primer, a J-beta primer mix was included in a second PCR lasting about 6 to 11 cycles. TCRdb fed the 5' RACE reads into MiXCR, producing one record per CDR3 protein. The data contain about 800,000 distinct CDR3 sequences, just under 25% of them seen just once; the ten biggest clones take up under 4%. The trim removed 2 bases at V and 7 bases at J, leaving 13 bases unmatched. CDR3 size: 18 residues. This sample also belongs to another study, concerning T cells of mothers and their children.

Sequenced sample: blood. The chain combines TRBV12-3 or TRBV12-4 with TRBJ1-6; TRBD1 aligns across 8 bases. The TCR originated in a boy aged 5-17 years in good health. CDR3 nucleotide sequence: TGTGCCAGCAGTTTATTTATTCCAGGGGGCGCGACCAATTCACCCCTCCACCTT. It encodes CASSLFIPGGATNSPLHL.